This record concerns one T cell receptor (beta chain) sequence. No cognate antigen has been identified for it. No base qualities exist here, and no much larger clone lies one base off it. The sample originates from a study of control samples from healthy donors and cancer patients (TCRdb year 2020). V lost 6 bases and J lost 4 bases; the stretch between them is 10 bases long. The CDR3 sequence holds 13 residues, the cysteine and phenylalanine included. CDR3 DNA only is kept here, 39 bases in frame from base 1. The method was the immunoSEQ multiplex PCR assay. Drawn from immuneACCESS, this table holds only the in-frame rearrangements with V and J called that TCRdb kept. Clones are partly lost; checked studies trace under half to an unresolved V gene and leave the rest unexplained. Recorded for this sample are some 120,000 clones; 85% to 90% of them occurred a single time. Roughly 12% of the sample goes to the ten largest clones.

Sequences were obtained from blood. Rearrangement joined TRBV12-3 or TRBV12-4 to TRBJ1-5, with the D gene call left open. This clonotype was obtained from a man younger than 45 in good health. The DNA sequence is given as TGTGCCAGCAGGCCTGACGGGAATCAGCCCCAGCATTTT. Its protein is CASRPDGNQPQHF.